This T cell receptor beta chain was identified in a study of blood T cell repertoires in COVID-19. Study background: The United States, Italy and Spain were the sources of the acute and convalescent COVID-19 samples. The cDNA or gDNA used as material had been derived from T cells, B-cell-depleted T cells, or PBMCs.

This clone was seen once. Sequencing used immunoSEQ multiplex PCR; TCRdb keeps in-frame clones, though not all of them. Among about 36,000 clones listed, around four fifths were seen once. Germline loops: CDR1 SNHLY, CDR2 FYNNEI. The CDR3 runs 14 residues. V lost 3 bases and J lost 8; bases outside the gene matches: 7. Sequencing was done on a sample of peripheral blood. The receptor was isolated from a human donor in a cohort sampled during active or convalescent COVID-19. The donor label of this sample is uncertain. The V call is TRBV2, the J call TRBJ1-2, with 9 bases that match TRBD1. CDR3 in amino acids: CASSEGQGFWGYTF. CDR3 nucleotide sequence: TGTGCCAGCAGTGAGGGACAGGGATTTTGGGGCTACACCTTC.